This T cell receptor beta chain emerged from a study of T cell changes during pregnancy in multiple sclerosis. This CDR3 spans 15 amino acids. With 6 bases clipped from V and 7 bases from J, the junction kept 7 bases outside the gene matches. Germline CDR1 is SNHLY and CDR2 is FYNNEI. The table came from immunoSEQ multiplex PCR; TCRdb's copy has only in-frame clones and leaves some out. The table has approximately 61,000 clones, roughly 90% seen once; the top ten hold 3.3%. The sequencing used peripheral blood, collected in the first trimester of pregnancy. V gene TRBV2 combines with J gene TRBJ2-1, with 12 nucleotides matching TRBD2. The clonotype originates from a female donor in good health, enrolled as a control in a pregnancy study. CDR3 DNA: TGTGCCAGCAGGACCGGGACTAGCGGGCCTAATGAGCAGTTCTTC. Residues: CASRTGTSGPNEQFF. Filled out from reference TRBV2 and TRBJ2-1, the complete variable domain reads EPEVTQTPSHQVTQMGQEVILRCVPISNHLYFYWYRQILGQKVEFLVSFYNNEISEKSEIFDDQFSVERPDGSNFTLKIRSTKLEDSAMYFCASRTGTSGPNEQFFGPGTRLTVL.